Sequencing of this T cell receptor beta chain was carried out in a study of cytomegalovirus exposure and HLA in healthy donors (dated by TCRdb to about 2017). Regarding the complete study: In an earlier analysis of roughly 500 of the donors, 276 Gb of sequence data and just under 120 million unique TCR beta sequences from about 190 million T cells were reported. An early release covering roughly 600 HLA-typed donors comprised approximately 300 gigabases of sequencing data and tens of millions of unique TCR sequences. Of the 300 to 500 genotyped donors, 75% to 85% were placed in the genetic ancestry cluster associated with self-reported Caucasian donors. The study was designed to test whether signatures of past pathogen exposure could be identified by cataloging public T cell receptors. The study profiled the T cell repertoires of 500 to 800 subjects by immunosequencing and related them to cytomegalovirus serostatus. Along with the roughly 700-subject first cohort, a separate validation cohort of around 120 different subjects was used. High-throughput TCR immunosequencing, statistical association of individual TCRs with disease status, and machine learning were combined to predict cytomegalovirus infection status. In a later analysis, previously published TCR beta repertoires from 666 donors were re-analyzed and high-resolution HLA genotyping was added so that TCR occurrence patterns could be studied. Rather than using new phenotypic data, the later analysis identified candidate immune exposures from TCR beta sequences and from how often those sequences occurred across donors. In an earlier analysis of roughly 580 of the donors, high-throughput TCR beta sequencing was used to judge whether each TCR beta V gene segment behaved as functional or pseudogenic. Donor age, sex, ethnicity and CMV serostatus were compiled together with the repertoire data. In a later genetic analysis, genome-wide SNP genotypes for about three fifths of the roughly 670 donors were used, and that subset was treated as a discovery cohort. All discovery cohort repertoires had been generated on a single sequencing platform. HLA typing covered class I and class II loci at four-digit resolution. Typing coverage differed by locus: A, B, C, DRB1 and DQB1 were typed in roughly 620-630 donors, DQA1 in roughly 510, DPA1 in 600 to 610, and DPB1 in approximately 450. Roughly 5 DR-DQ haplotypes were handled as single units for association and clustering, since linkage in the cohort was strong. Across about 380 genotyped donors of the cohort, an average of approximately 240,000 unique TCR beta nucleotide sequences per donor were sequenced, and 15% to 20% of those sequences were non-productive. General study outcomes and caveats: Some IMGT-functional V segments, including TRBV6-2 and TRBV6-3, could not be told apart with the 87-base-pair reads, so those segments were excluded. In a later analysis, most CMV-associated TCR beta chains were found to appear HLA-restricted, with HLA associations seemingly driven largely by CMV exposure. Specific HLA alleles were associated with roughly 16,000 TCR beta sequences at a false discovery rate of 0.05 in a later analysis. A later genetic analysis associated a missense DCLRE1C variant with V-gene and J-gene trimming of TCR beta chains, and an independent cohort replicated the association. According to the authors, the approach could potentially be generalized to other disease states and immunological phenotypes. In both the original and validation cohorts, the classifier was reported to diagnose cytomegalovirus status with high specificity and sensitivity. Correlated functional status among segregating V segments might reflect linkage disequilibrium, but an unknown experimental factor could not be ruled out. When HLA alleles, especially DR and DQ, strongly co-occurred, attributing TCR associations to individual alleles was difficult. In an earlier analysis of around 600 of the donors, most TCR beta V segments were observed in productive rearrangements about 87% or about 30% of the time, broadly matching IMGT annotations. Compared with equally common non-associated chains, HLA-associated TCR beta chains in a later analysis were more clonally expanded and had lower generation probabilities. The cohort was sequenced for TCR beta chains only, and without alpha or paired-chain data the features that could be detected were limited. A total of fewer than 200 TCR beta chains were listed by the study as associated with cytomegalovirus. Several of the top co-occurrence clusters appeared to be linked to parvovirus B19, influenza, CMV and Epstein-Barr virus, according to a later analysis. A further reported finding was that TCR beta sequences accurately predicted the HLA-A and HLA-B alleles for most subjects in the first cohort. Because HLA typing was unavailable for some donors at each locus, only the typed subset was used in association tests. In a later analysis, the rate of TCR association differed among HLA loci, with DRB1 alleles having the most associated TCRs and HLA-C alleles having the fewest. A few of the identified cytomegalovirus-associated TCR beta chains were confirmed in vitro to be specific for cytomegalovirus antigens. Sequencing depth was assumed to be roughly uniform across donors in the presence/absence analyses, though that assumption may not hold. A group of highly shared sequence variants was considered likely to be a technical artifact of the sequencing pipeline. The only immune exposure information available for the cohort was CMV serostatus. Most TCR sequences were seen in very few donors, while some public TCRs were found in many individuals. The earlier analysis of approximately 540 of the donors excluded 15 to 20 rarely observed V segments, including chromosome 9 orphons, because counts were too low. A later genetic analysis reported fewer N-insertions in productive TCRs among donors in an Asian-associated ancestry cluster than the roughly 720-donor mean.

The cohort was made up of hundreds of healthy bone marrow donors. At the time of sampling, every cohort member was nominally healthy, though immune exposures that went unrecorded were likely present. The donor tested CMV seropositive and was one of the 289 seropositive cohort members. A peripheral blood sample was provided by each donor, and peripheral blood mononuclear cells were used for TCR beta sequencing. Genomic DNA extraction from the blood cell samples was performed with the Qiagen DNeasy Blood Extraction Kit. As regards this clone: The antigen it recognizes is unknown. One base away there is no much larger clone; base qualities are not given.

The library was obtained by the immunoSEQ multiplex PCR assay. A mixture of 60 forward primers for TCR Vbeta segments and 13 reverse primers for TCR Jbeta segments was used in the multiplex PCR. The CDR3 region of rearranged TCR beta genes was amplified from genomic DNA by a multiplex PCR assay. The amplified TCR beta libraries were sequenced on the Illumina HiSeq System as 87-base-pair reads. The source study handled its data this way. Across the roughly 640 repertoires, a later analysis counted approximately 75 million unique TCR beta chains, roughly 11 million of which were shared by at least two donors. A nearest-neighbor algorithm error-corrected the raw reads and collapsed the reads into unique sequences, merging closely related sequences to remove PCR and sequencing errors. V, D and J gene segments were assigned by aligning CDR3 sequences to IMGT reference sequences. For a sequence to be retained, a match of at least six nucleotides to both a V gene segment and a J gene segment was required. Rearrangements were called productive when the CDR3 lacked stop codons and stayed in frame with V and J; all others were non-productive. CDR3 was defined according to IMGT convention as the region running from the second conserved V-encoded cysteine to the conserved J-encoded phenylalanine. Sequences without an unambiguous match to a single V gene segment were excluded from the earlier analysis of 587 of the donors. In an earlier analysis of several hundred of the donors, V segments were called functional above 56.7% productive rearrangements and were called segregating when the between-donor standard deviation exceeded 5%. A statistical classification framework was built to diagnose cytomegalovirus status from the catalog of TCR beta chain sequences. V and J gene assignment, in a later analysis, came from comparing TCR nucleotide sequences with IMGT/GENE-DB human TR gene sequences. In a later analysis, CDR3 sequences and most-parsimonious VDJ recombination scenarios were assigned using the TCRdist pipeline. In a later analysis, every TCR beta chain was defined by the combination of its CDR3 amino acid sequence and its V-gene family, and reads without a unique V-gene family were dropped. To address suspected cross-contamination and a sequencing artifact, a later analysis removed 450 to 700 highly shared, low-generation-probability nucleotide sequences. A later analysis calculated a clonal expansion index for each public chain from normalized within-repertoire ranks of inferred template counts. A later analysis computed generation probabilities with a VDJ recombination model fitted to out-of-frame rearrangements, and checked the results against IGoR. In a later analysis, hypergeometric tests were used to score TCR-TCR, TCR-HLA and TCR-CMV co-occurrence, with a repertoire-size bias correction applied to TCR pairs. False discovery rates were estimated in a later analysis by permuting HLA or CMV assignments 20 times. A later analysis grouped co-occurring TCRs with DBSCAN, adding TCRdist sequence similarity when clustering within HLA-allele-positive subsets. Co-occurrence clustering excluded repertoires with fewer than 30,000 or more than 120,000 public chains, plus five with anomalous nucleotide sharing. TCRdb carries this immuneACCESS record with in-frame sequences only. Its versions omit some clonotypes, under half of them owing to an unresolved V gene in the studies checked, with the rest unexplained. V and J calls and clone size are those listed in that table; D and trimming were worked out from the DNA. Across this sample there are 110,000 or so clones, with roughly four fifths seen only once. The top ten clones comprise less than 3.5% of the sample.

Reading the germline V gene gives CDR1 SQVTM and CDR2 ANQGSEA. Deletion took 5 bases off V and 7 bases off J, with a span of 14 bases between the germline ends. CDR3 length: 12 amino acids, cysteine to phenylalanine. The CDR3 DNA has 36 bases and is translated from base 1. The receptor was derived from a woman aged 40 to 50 in good health and CMV-seropositive. Material for sequencing was PBMCs. This chain is built from TRBV29-1 and TRBJ1-1; TRBD1 is perhaps the D gene, given 6 matching bases. In nucleotides, the sequence is TGCAGCGTTTCCGGGACAAGGATTGAAGCTTTCTTT. It codes for CSVSGTRIEAFF.